The sequence of this TCR beta chain was determined in a study of T cells in Graves' hyperthyroidism and ophthalmopathy. TCR beta CDR3 sequences were amplified from RNA transcripts. HTBI primers were the set used in a first-round RT-PCR of the TCR CDR3. TCRdb redid the calling of the multiplex PCR reads with MiXCR, one entry per CDR3 protein. The sample lists around 600,000 distinct CDR3 sequences; about 15% were seen once. There are 11 residues in the CDR3. Trimming removed 2 bases from V and 12 bases from J, with 13 bases in between. Per germline, CDR1 DFQATT and CDR2 SNEGSKA (reference sequence). V is TRBV20-1 and J is TRBJ1-2; a weak D match, TRBD1 (5 bases). The source is a woman between 45 and 60 years old with Graves' ophthalmopathy. Sequencing used blood. This CDR3 is CSARWGGDHTF. The CDR3 coding sequence is TGCAGTGCTAGATGGGGCGGGGACCACACCTTC.